By share, the clone carrying this T cell receptor (beta chain) ranks as medium-sized (0.01 to 0.1%). What it binds is unknown. CDR3 length: 13 amino acids. Looked up from germline, CDR1 is SGDLS and CDR2 is YYNGEE. V lost 4 bases, J lost 12 bases, and 2 bases stayed unmatched. This sample stems from a study of immune heterogeneity within non-small cell lung tumors. Study-level information: Several squamous cell carcinomas, approximately 11 non-squamous carcinomas and 1 not otherwise specified made up the tumors.

Amplifying TCR beta CDR3 involved multiplex PCR carried out with 32 V and 13 J primers. TCRdb processed the multiplex PCR reads anew with MiXCR; each CDR3 protein has one entry. The data contain some 5,500 distinct CDR3 sequences, more than 15% of them singletons. Whole-study findings and limits: Tumor sites within a patient were found to share identical dominant CDR3 beta clonotypes, and site-unique high-frequency clones were also present. Local T-cell repertoire clonality was correlated with local tumor mutational burden, and the correlation was positive. It was moderate in strength but statistically significant (R about 0.36).

Genomic DNA from bulk tumor acted as the template, and about 570 ng was loaded per sample. Far-apart biopsies, several per primary tumor, were taken during surgery. Curative surgery was undertaken by patients, who had untreated, newly diagnosed non-small cell lung cancer. Individuals who provided samples were patients with newly diagnosed non-small cell lung cancer who were having surgery with curative intent. The sequencing input was lung tumor tissue. The chain employs TRBV9 and TRBJ2-1; 15 positions match TRBD2. The clonotype comes from a man in his forties with non-small cell lung cancer. CDR3 coding DNA: TGTGCCAGCAGCCCGGGACTAGCGGGGGGGCAGTTCTTC. It specifies CASSPGLAGGQFF.